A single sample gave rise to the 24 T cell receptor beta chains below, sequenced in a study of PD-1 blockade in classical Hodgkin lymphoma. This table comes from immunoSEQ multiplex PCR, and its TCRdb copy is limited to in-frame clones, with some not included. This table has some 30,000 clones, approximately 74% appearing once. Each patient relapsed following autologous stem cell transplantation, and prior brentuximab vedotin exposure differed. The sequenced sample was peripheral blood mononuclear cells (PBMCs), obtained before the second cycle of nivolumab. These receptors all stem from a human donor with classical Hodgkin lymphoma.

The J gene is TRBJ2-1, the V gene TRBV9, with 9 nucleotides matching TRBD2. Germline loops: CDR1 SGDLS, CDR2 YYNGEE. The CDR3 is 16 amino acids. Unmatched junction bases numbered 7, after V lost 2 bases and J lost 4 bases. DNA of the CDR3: TGTGCCAGCAGCGTCCGGGCGGGGGGGGCGTACAATGAGCAGTTCTTC. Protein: CASSVRAGGAYNEQFF.

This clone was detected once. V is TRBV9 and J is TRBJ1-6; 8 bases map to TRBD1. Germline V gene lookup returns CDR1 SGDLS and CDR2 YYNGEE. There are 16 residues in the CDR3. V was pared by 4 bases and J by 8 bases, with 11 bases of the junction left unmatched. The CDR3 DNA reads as TGTGCCAGCAGCCTAGGACAGGGTATAAGGGATTCACCCCTCCACTTT. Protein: CASSLGQGIRDSPLHF.

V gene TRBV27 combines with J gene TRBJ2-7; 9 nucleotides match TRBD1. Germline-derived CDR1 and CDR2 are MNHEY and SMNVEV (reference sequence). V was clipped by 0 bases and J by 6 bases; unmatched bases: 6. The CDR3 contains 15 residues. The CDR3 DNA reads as TGTGCCAGCAGTTTATCCAGGACAGGGGACAGCGAGCAGTACTTC. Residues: CASSLSRTGDSEQYF.

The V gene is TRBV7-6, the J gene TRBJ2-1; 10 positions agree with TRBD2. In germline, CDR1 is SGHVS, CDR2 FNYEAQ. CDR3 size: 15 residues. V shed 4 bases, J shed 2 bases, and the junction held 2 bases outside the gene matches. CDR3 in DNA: TGTGCCAGCAGCTCGAGCGGGGGGGCCTACAATGAGCAGTTCTTC. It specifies CASSSSGGAYNEQFF.

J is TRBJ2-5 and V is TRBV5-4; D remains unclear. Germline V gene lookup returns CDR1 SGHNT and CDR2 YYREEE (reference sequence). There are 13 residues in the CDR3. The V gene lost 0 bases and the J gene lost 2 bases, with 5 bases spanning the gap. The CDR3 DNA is TGTGCCAGCAGCTTGGCACAGCAAGAGACCCAGTACTTC. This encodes CASSLAQQETQYF.

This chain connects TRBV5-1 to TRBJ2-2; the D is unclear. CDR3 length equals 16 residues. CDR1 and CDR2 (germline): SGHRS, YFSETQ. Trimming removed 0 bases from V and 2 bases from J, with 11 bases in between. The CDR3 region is CASSLESGLNTGELFF. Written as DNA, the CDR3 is TGCGCCAGCAGCTTGGAATCAGGCCTTAACACCGGGGAGCTGTTTTTT.

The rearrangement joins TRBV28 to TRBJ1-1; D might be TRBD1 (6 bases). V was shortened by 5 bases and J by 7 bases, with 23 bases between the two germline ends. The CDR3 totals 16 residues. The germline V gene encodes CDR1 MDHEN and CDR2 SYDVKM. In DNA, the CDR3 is TGTGCCAGCAGTCTTTTAGCCTCTACCGGGGGGCGTGAAGCTTTCTTT. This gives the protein CASSLLASTGGREAFF.

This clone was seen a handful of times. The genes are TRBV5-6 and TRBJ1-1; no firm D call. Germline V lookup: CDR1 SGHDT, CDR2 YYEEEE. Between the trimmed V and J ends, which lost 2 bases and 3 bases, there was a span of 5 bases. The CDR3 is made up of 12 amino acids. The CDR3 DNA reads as TGTGCCAGCAGCTTCACCGACACTGAAGCTTTCTTT. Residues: CASSFTDTEAFF.

The CDR3 protein is CASSLLGRGQETQYF. The CDR3 coding sequence is TGTGCCAGCAGTTTACTAGGCCGGGGACAAGAGACCCAGTACTTC. The chain is built from TRBV28 and TRBJ2-5; tentatively, D is TRBD2 (5 bases). V dropped 2 bases and J dropped 2 bases, with 12 bases sitting between them. CDR1 is MDHEN and CDR2 is SYDVKM in the germline V gene. The CDR3 consists of 15 residues. The variable domain in full, with the rest retrieved from reference TRBV28 and TRBJ2-5, is DVKVTQSSRYLVKRTGEKVFLECVQDMDHENMFWYRQDPGLGLRLIYFSYDVKMKEKGDIPEGYSVSREKKERFSLILESASTNQTSMYLCASSLLGRGQETQYFGPGTRLLVL.

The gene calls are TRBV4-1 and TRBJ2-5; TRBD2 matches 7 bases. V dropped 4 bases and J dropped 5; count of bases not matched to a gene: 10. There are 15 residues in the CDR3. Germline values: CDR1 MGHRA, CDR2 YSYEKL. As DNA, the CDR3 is TGCGCCAGCAGCCCCCTGGCGACTAGCCGGGAGACCCAGTACTTC. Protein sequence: CASSPLATSRETQYF.

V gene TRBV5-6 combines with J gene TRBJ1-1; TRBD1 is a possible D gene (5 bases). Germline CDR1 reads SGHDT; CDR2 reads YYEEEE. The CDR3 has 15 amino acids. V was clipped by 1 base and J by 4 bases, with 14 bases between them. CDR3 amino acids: CASSLLAERGTEAFF. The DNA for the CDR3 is TGTGCCAGCAGCTTGTTGGCAGAAAGGGGCACTGAAGCTTTCTTT. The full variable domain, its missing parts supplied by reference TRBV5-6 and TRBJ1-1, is DAGVTQSPTHLIKTRGQQVTLRCSPKSGHDTVSWYQQALGQGPQFIFQYYEEEERQRGNFPDRFSGHQFPNYSSELNVNALLLGDSALYLCASSLLAERGTEAFFGQGTRLTVV.

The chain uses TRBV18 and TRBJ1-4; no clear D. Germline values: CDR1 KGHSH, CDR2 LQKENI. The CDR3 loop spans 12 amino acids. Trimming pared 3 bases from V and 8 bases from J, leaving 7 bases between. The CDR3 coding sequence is TGTGCCAGCTCACCGCGGGAGGAAAAACTGTTTTTT. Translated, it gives CASSPREEKLFF.

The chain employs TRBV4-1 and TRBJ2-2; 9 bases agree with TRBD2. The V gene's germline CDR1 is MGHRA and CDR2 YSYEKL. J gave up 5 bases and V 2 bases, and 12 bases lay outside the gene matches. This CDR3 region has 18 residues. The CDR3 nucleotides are TGCGCCAGCAGCCAAACCACTCGCGGGGGGGCCAGTACCGGGGAGCTGTTTTTT. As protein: CASSQTTRGGASTGELFF.

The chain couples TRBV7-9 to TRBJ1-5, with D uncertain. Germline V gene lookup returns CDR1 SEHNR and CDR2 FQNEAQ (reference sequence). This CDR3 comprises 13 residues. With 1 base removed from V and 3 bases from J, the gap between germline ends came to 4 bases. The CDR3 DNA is TGTGCCAGCAGCTTAGATTACAATCAGCCCCAGCATTTT. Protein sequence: CASSLDYNQPQHF.

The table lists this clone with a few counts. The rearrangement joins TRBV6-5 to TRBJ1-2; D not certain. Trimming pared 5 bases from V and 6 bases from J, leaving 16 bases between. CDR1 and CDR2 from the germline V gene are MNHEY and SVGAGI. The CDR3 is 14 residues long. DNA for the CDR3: TGTGCCAGCAGTCTAGTCGGCGCTGCCGATGGCTACACCTTC. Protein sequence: CASSLVGAADGYTF.

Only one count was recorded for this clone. The CDR3 DNA is TGCGCCAGCAGCATCGAAGGGCCCTACGAAAACATTCAGTACTTC. Translated, it gives CASSIEGPYENIQYF. V is TRBV5-1 and J is TRBJ2-4; D is uncertain. The CDR3 is 15 amino acids. Trimming stripped 4 bases from V and 5 bases from J, with 16 bases between. Germline V gene lookup returns CDR1 SGHRS and CDR2 YFSETQ. Full variable domain (missing parts from reference TRBV5-1 and TRBJ2-4): KAGVTQTPRYLIKTRGQQVTLSCSPISGHRSVSWYQQTPGQGLQFLFEYFSETQRNKGNFPGRFSGRQFSNSRSEMNVSTLELGDSALYLCASSIEGPYENIQYFGAGTRLSVL.

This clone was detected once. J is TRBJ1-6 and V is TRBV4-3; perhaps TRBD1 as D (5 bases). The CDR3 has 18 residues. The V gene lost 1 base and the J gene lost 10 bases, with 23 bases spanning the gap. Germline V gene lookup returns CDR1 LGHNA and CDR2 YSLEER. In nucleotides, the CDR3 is TGCGCCAGCAGCCAAGGAGGCGTAGCGGAGGGGATCGGGTCACCCCTCCACTTT. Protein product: CASSQGGVAEGIGSPLHF.

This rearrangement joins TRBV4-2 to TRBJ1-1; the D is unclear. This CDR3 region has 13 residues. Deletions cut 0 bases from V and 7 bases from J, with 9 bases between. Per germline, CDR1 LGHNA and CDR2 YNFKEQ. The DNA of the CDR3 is TGTGCCAGCAGCCAAGATAGCGAGGATGAAGCTTTCTTT. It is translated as CASSQDSEDEAFF.

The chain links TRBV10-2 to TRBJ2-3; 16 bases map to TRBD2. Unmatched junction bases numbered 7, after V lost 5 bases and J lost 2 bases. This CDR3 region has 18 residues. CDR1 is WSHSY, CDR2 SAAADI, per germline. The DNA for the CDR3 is TGCGCCAGCAGTTACTCCGGGACTAGCGGGGGGGCCACAGATACGCAGTATTTT. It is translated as CASSYSGTSGGATDTQYF.

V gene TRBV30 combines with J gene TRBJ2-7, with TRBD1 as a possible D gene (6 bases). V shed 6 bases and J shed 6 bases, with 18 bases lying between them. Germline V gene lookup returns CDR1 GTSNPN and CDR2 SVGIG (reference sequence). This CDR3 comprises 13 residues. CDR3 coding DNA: TGTGCCTGTTCACCGGGACACCTTTCCGAGCAGTACTTC. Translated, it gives CACSPGHLSEQYF.

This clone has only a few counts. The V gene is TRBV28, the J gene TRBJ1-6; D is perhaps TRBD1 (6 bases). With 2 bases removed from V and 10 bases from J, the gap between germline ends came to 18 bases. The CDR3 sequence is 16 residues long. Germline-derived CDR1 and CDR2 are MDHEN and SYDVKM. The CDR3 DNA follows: TGTGCCAGCAGTTTAACGATAGGGGGGAGTAACTCACCCCTCCACTTT. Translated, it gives CASSLTIGGSNSPLHF.

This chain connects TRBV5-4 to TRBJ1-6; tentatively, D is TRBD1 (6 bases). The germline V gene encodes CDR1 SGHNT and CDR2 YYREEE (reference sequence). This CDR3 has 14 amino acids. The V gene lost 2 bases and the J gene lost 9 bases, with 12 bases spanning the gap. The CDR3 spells CASSLRGGGSPLHF. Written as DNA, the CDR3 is TGTGCCAGCAGCTTAAGAGGGGGAGGTTCACCCCTCCACTTT.

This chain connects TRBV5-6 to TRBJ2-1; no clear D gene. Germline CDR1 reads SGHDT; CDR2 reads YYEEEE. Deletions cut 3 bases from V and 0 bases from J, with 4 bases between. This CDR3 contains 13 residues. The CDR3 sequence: CASSWSSYNEQFF. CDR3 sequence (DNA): TGTGCCAGCAGCTGGAGCTCCTACAATGAGCAGTTCTTC. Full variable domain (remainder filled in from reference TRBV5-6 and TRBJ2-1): DAGVTQSPTHLIKTRGQQVTLRCSPKSGHDTVSWYQQALGQGPQFIFQYYEEEERQRGNFPDRFSGHQFPNYSSELNVNALLLGDSALYLCASSWSSYNEQFFGPGTRLTVL.

The CDR3, as DNA: TGTGCCAGCAGCGCCCGGGACAAGCCCTACGAGCAGTACTTC. Its protein product is CASSARDKPYEQYF. The chain joins TRBV11-3 to TRBJ2-7; a weak D match, TRBD1 (6 bases). V lost 5 bases, J lost 2 bases, and 13 bases lay in between. CDR1 is SGHNT, CDR2 YENEEA, per germline. This CDR3 region has 14 residues.